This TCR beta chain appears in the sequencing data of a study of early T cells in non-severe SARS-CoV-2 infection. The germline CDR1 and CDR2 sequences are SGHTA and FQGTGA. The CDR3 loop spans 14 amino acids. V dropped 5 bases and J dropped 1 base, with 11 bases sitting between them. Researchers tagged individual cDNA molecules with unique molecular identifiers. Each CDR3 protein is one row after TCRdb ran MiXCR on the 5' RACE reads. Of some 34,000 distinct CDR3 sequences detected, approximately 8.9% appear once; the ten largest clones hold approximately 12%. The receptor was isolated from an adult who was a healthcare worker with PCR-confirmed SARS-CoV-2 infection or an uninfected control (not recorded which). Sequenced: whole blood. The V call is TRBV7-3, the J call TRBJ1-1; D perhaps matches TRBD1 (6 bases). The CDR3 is CASSPGRGNTEAFF. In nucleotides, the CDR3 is TGTGCCAGCAGCCCAGGCAGGGGGAACACTGAAGCTTTCTTT.